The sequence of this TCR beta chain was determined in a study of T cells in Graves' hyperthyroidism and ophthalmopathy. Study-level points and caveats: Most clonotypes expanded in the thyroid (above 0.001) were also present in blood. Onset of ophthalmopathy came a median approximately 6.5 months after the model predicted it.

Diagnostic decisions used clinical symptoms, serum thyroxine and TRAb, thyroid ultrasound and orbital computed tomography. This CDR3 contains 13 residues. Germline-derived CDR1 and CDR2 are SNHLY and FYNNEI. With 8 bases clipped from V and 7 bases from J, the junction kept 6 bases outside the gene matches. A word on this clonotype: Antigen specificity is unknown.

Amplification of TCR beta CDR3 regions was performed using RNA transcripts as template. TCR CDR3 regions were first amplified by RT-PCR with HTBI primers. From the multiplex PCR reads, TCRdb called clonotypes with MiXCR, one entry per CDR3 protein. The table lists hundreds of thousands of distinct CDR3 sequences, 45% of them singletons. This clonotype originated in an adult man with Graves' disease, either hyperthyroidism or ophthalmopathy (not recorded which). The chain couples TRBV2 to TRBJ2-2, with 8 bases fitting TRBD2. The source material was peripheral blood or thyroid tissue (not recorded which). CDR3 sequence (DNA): TGTGCCAGCCTGGGACTAGGTGACGGGGAGCTGTTTTTT. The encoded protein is CASLGLGDGELFF.